Below, 7 T cell receptor beta chains from the same sample are listed, as sequenced in a study of response to subunit inactivated influenza vaccine. TCRdb used MiXCR to reprocess the RT-PCR reads, holding one entry per CDR3 protein. The table includes about 160,000 distinct CDR3 sequences, roughly a tenth detected once. The sample consisted of non-naive T cells sorted from PBMCs, taken 45 days after vaccination. The receptors stem from a man between 45 and 60 years old who received an inactivated influenza vaccine.

This clonotype was detected only a few times. The chain employs TRBV18 and TRBJ2-5; D is ambiguous. V lost 0 bases and J 4 bases, leaving 9 bases between the germline ends. The CDR3 contains 14 residues. Per germline, CDR1 KGHSH and CDR2 LQKENI. The CDR3 region has the DNA TGTGCCAGCTCACCACCTGCCCAGTCAGAGACCCAGTACTTC. Its translation is CASSPPAQSETQYF.

The J gene is TRBJ1-6, the V gene TRBV28; the D gene is possibly TRBD1 (5 bases). CDR3 length: 17 amino acids. Germline CDR1 MDHEN, CDR2 SYDVKM. The V and J ends lost 2 bases and 1 base respectively, with 12 bases between them. CDR3 region: CASSLVSGPSYNSPLHF. The DNA for the CDR3 is TGTGCCAGCAGTTTAGTCTCAGGGCCTTCCTATAATTCACCCCTCCACTTT.

The chain employs TRBV20-1 and TRBJ2-5; TRBD2 aligns across 7 bases. Germline V gene sequence: CDR1 DFQATT, CDR2 SNEGSKA (reference sequence). J lost 2 bases, V lost 1 base, and 10 bases had no gene match. This CDR3 comprises 16 residues. CDR3 nucleotide sequence: TGCAGTGCTAGAGCAGTTGGAGGGAGGGTTCAAGAGACCCAGTACTTC. Amino acids: CSARAVGGRVQETQYF.

In this sample, this clonotype is medium-sized (0.01 to 0.1%). The V and J genes are TRBV4-1 and TRBJ1-2; TRBD1 matches at 12 bases. After removal of 2 bases from V and 2 bases from J, the junction contained 6 bases not matched to a gene. CDR1 and CDR2 from the germline V gene are MGHRA and YSYEKL. The CDR3 is 17 residues long. CDR3 in amino acids: CASSQLTGTGGNYGYTF. CDR3 in DNA: TGCGCCAGCAGCCAACTAACCGGGACAGGGGGCAACTATGGCTACACCTTC.

This sequence joins TRBV5-1 and TRBJ2-1; D gene ambiguous. The germline CDR1 and CDR2 sequences are SGHRS and YFSETQ. This CDR3 region has 16 residues. Trimming removed 0 bases at V and 0 bases at J, with 10 bases between. The CDR3 DNA sequence: TGCGCCAGCAGCTTGGAGGTCCCGAGCTCCTACAATGAGCAGTTCTTC. This gives the protein CASSLEVPSSYNEQFF.

This clonotype came up a few times. With a much larger clone just one base away, this may be a read error. The rearrangement links TRBV28 to TRBJ2-7; D not resolved. V lost 4 bases and J lost 7, with 8 bases in between. Germline V gene lookup returns CDR1 MDHEN and CDR2 SYDVKM. CDR3 length: 11 amino acids. The chain's CDR3 is CASSSPKEQYF. Written as DNA, the CDR3 is TGTGCCAGCAGTTCCCCCAAGGAGCAGTACTTC.

This clonotype was seen at least ten times. The chain links TRBV7-2 to TRBJ1-5; possible D gene TRBD1, 6 bases. V lost 2 bases, J lost 3 bases, and 11 bases lay in between. In germline, CDR1 is SGHTA, CDR2 FQGNSA. The CDR3 has 15 amino acids. The CDR3 DNA is TGTGCCAGCAGCTTAAACCAGGGGTCCAATCAGCCCCAGCATTTT. As protein: CASSLNQGSNQPQHF. Supplemented by reference TRBV7-2 and TRBJ1-5, the full variable domain reads GAGVSQSPSNKVTEKGKDVELRCDPISGHTALYWYRQSLGQGLEFLIYFQGNSAPDKSGLPSDRFSAERTGGSVSTLTIQRTQQEDSAVYLCASSLNQGSNQPQHFGDGTRLSIL.